These T cell receptor beta chains were read from a single sample in a study of identical twins. TCRdb analysed the 5' RACE reads with MiXCR anew, one entry per CDR3 protein. This table has about 690,000 distinct CDR3 sequences, roughly 6% appearing once. What was sequenced was naive T cells sorted from blood. The receptors shown here come from a man aged 18 to 30 in good health. CDR3s include the opening cysteine and the closing phenylalanine or tryptophan. The order of the fields is CDR3 DNA, CDR3 protein, J gene, D gene, clone size, V gene. The D gene is left open where the match is weak. Some rows mark clone size as missing; the rest say once, few, many or name a class of expanded clone.

CDR3nt: TGTGCCAGCAGCTTGTTCAGTGGCGGCTACACCTTC
CDR3aa: CASSLFSGGYTF
j_gene: TRBJ1-2
d_gene: .
abundance: many
v_gene: TRBV5-6

CDR3nt: TGTGCCAGCAGTGAATGGGATCGGCCCTACAATGAGCAGTTCTTC
CDR3aa: CASSEWDRPYNEQFF
j_gene: TRBJ2-1
d_gene: .
abundance: few
v_gene: TRBV6-1

CDR3nt: TGCGCCAGCAGCCAAGGTCAGAGAGGATACGAGCAGTACTTC
CDR3aa: CASSQGQRGYEQYF
j_gene: TRBJ2-7
d_gene: .
abundance: many
v_gene: TRBV4-3

CDR3nt: TGCAGTGCTCAGAAGAGCTCCTACGAGCAGTACTTC
CDR3aa: CSAQKSSYEQYF
j_gene: TRBJ2-7
d_gene: .
abundance: many
v_gene: TRBV20-1

CDR3nt: TGTGCCAGCGGCCGGGACACTACCTACGAGCAGTACTTC
CDR3aa: CASGRDTTYEQYF
j_gene: TRBJ2-7
d_gene: .
abundance: few
v_gene: TRBV28

CDR3nt: TGCAGTGCTAGGGGGACAGGGGGTCATAGCAATCAGCCCCAGCATTTT
CDR3aa: CSARGTGGHSNQPQHF
j_gene: TRBJ1-5
d_gene: TRBD1
abundance: few
v_gene: TRBV20-1

CDR3nt: TGCAGTGCTAGAGGTTGGCTTCAAGAGACCCAGTACTTC
CDR3aa: CSARGWLQETQYF
j_gene: TRBJ2-5
d_gene: .
abundance: .
v_gene: TRBV20-1

CDR3nt: TGCGCCAGCAGCAGGACTAGCGGGAGCTCCAATGAGCAGTTCTTC
CDR3aa: CASSRTSGSSNEQFF
j_gene: TRBJ2-1
d_gene: TRBD2
abundance: .
v_gene: TRBV5-1

CDR3nt: TGCGCCAGCAGGCCGGCAACTAATGAAAAACTGTTTTTT
CDR3aa: CASRPATNEKLFF
j_gene: TRBJ1-4
d_gene: .
abundance: .
v_gene: TRBV5-1

CDR3nt: TGCAGTGCTATACAGGGTAAAGAAGCGACTGGAAATCAGCCCCAGCATTTT
CDR3aa: CSAIQGKEATGNQPQHF
j_gene: TRBJ1-5
d_gene: .
abundance: few
v_gene: TRBV20-1

CDR3nt: TGTGCCAGTAGTACATCTAGCGGAGCTTCCTACAATGAGCAGTTCTTC
CDR3aa: CASSTSSGASYNEQFF
j_gene: TRBJ2-1
d_gene: TRBD2
abundance: few
v_gene: TRBV19

CDR3nt: TGTGCCAGCAGTGGTGACGCGGGACTAGCGGGAGGTAGTTGGTTCGATGAGCAGTTCTTC
CDR3aa: CASSGDAGLAGGSWFDEQFF
j_gene: TRBJ2-1
d_gene: TRBD2
abundance: .
v_gene: TRBV25-1

CDR3nt: TGCGCCAGCAGCCCGACTAGCGGCCAGCACGATGAGCAGTTCTTC
CDR3aa: CASSPTSGQHDEQFF
j_gene: TRBJ2-1
d_gene: TRBD2
abundance: many
v_gene: TRBV4-1

CDR3nt: TGCAGTTACGACGGGGGACTAGCGGGACGGGAGCAGTACTTC
CDR3aa: CSYDGGLAGREQYF
j_gene: TRBJ2-7
d_gene: TRBD2
abundance: many
v_gene: TRBV20-1

CDR3nt: TGTGCCAGCAGCCAGACAGGGTGGTCCTACAATGAGCAGTTCTTC
CDR3aa: CASSQTGWSYNEQFF
j_gene: TRBJ2-1
d_gene: TRBD1
abundance: .
v_gene: TRBV6-1

CDR3nt: TGTGCCAGCAGTTTGGGGCAGGGAGATGGCTACGAGCAGTACTTC
CDR3aa: CASSLGQGDGYEQYF
j_gene: TRBJ2-7
d_gene: .
abundance: many
v_gene: TRBV12-3/TRBV12-4

CDR3nt: TGTGCCAGCAGCTATCGGGGCACCGGGGAGCTGTTTTTT
CDR3aa: CASSYRGTGELFF
j_gene: TRBJ2-2
d_gene: .
abundance: many
v_gene: TRBV9

CDR3nt: TGTGCCAGCAGTCGACAGATCAGTGAAGCTTTCTTT
CDR3aa: CASSRQISEAFF
j_gene: TRBJ1-1
d_gene: .
abundance: few
v_gene: TRBV12-3/TRBV12-4

CDR3nt: TGTGCCAGCAGCTTACGCGAGGGCAGCACAGATACGCAGTATTTT
CDR3aa: CASSLREGSTDTQYF
j_gene: TRBJ2-3
d_gene: .
abundance: few
v_gene: TRBV7-7

CDR3nt: TGCGCCAGCGACACCGCCGAGGGGCGATTCGTAGACTATGGCTACACCTTC
CDR3aa: CASDTAEGRFVDYGYTF
j_gene: TRBJ1-2
d_gene: .
abundance: few
v_gene: TRBV5-1

CDR3nt: TGTGCCAGCAGTTACACCGACGGCGGTTGGACAGGGGATTCACCCCTCCACTTT
CDR3aa: CASSYTDGGWTGDSPLHF
j_gene: TRBJ1-6
d_gene: TRBD1
abundance: many
v_gene: TRBV6-5

CDR3nt: TGTGCCAGCAGCACACTTCAGGAGGGAGCAGTGGTGGCAATGTCAGATACGCAGTATTTT
CDR3aa: CASSTLQEGAVVAMSDTQYF
j_gene: TRBJ2-3
d_gene: .
abundance: .
v_gene: TRBV11-1

CDR3nt: TGTGCCAGCTCTACGGGCTGGAAGGAGCAGTTCTTC
CDR3aa: CASSTGWKEQFF
j_gene: TRBJ2-1
d_gene: .
abundance: few
v_gene: TRBV25-1

CDR3nt: TGCGCCAGCAGCTGGAGACTGGCCTCATCAACGGAAGAGCAGTTCTTC
CDR3aa: CASSWRLASSTEEQFF
j_gene: TRBJ2-1
d_gene: .
abundance: .
v_gene: TRBV5-1

CDR3nt: TGTGCCAGCAGCGTAGGTTTTGGGGGCCAAGAGACCCAGTACTTC
CDR3aa: CASSVGFGGQETQYF
j_gene: TRBJ2-5
d_gene: .
abundance: many
v_gene: TRBV9

CDR3nt: TGTGCCAGCAGCAGGGACACCCCGAACACCGGGGAGCTGTTTTTT
CDR3aa: CASSRDTPNTGELFF
j_gene: TRBJ2-2
d_gene: .
abundance: many
v_gene: TRBV6-1

CDR3nt: TGTGCCAGCAGCTCACCAACGGAGGGGATAGGAACAGATACGCAGTATTTT
CDR3aa: CASSSPTEGIGTDTQYF
j_gene: TRBJ2-3
d_gene: .
abundance: many
v_gene: TRBV7-8

CDR3nt: TGCAGTGCCACAGGGGGGCGAGAAAGGAATTCACCCCTCCACTTT
CDR3aa: CSATGGRERNSPLHF
j_gene: TRBJ1-6
d_gene: TRBD1
abundance: .
v_gene: TRBV20-1